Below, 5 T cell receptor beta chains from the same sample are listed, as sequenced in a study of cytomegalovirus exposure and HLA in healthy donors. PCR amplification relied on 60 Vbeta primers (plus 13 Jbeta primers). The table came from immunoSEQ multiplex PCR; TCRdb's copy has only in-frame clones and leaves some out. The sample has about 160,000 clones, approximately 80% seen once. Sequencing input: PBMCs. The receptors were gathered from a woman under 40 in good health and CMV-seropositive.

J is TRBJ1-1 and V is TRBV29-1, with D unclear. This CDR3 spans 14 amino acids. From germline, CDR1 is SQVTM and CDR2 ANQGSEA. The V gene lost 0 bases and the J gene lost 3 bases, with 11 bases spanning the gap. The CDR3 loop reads CSVEDRTRYTEAFF. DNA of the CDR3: TGCAGCGTTGAAGATCGGACTCGCTACACTGAAGCTTTCTTT.

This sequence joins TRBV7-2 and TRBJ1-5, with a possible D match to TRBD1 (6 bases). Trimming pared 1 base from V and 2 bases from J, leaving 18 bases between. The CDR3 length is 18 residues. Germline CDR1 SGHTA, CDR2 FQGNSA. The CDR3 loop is CASSLEMGHEGGNQPQHF. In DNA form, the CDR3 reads TGTGCCAGCAGCTTAGAAATGGGACACGAAGGCGGCAATCAGCCCCAGCATTTT.

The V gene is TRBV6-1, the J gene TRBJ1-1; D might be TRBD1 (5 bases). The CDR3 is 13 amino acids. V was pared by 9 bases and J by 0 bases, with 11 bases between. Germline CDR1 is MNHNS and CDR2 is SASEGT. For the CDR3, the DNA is TGTGCCAGTCTGGACACCCTGAACACTGAAGCTTTCTTT. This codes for CASLDTLNTEAFF.

The CDR3 here is CASSYVAGNEQFF. DNA for the CDR3: TGTGCCAGCAGTTACGTAGCGGGGAATGAGCAGTTCTTC. The rearrangement links TRBV6-5 to TRBJ2-1, with 8 positions matching TRBD2. Germline CDR1 reads MNHEY; CDR2 reads SVGAGI. The CDR3 has 13 amino acids. Trimming cost V 2 bases and J 7 bases; bases outside gene matches: 1.

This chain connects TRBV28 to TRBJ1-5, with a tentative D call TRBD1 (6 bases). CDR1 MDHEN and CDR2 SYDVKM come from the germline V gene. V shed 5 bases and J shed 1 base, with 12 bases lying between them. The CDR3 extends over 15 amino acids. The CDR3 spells CASSTGRLSNQPQHF. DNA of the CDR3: TGTGCCAGCAGTACAGGGAGATTAAGCAATCAGCCCCAGCATTTT.